Listed below are T cell receptor beta chains from one sample, sequenced in a study of shared clonotypes between healthy human individuals. Using immunoSEQ multiplex PCR, the repertoire was profiled, and TCRdb retains in-frame clones only, with some absent. The sample records about 1.1 million clones, approximately 80% being singletons. Sequenced sample: memory CD4+ T cells from PBMCs. The receptors here all came from a young man in good health. Some clones in this sample may be carry-over from other donors' samples. CDR3s include the opening cysteine and the closing phenylalanine or tryptophan. D genes are given only for firm matches. Clone sizes are given selectively: once, few, many, or a class where the clone is expanded.

>-|-|TRBJ1-1|TRBV5-1
CASRLGRNTEAFF
TGCGCCAGCAGGCTAGGGAGAAACACTGAAGCTTTCTTT
>few|-|TRBJ2-2|TRBV4-3
CASSQDPREGTGELFF
TGCGCCAGCAGCCAAGATCCCAGGGAAGGCACCGGGGAGCTGTTTTTT
>-|-|TRBJ1-5|TRBV6-5
CASSRRREQPQHF
TGTGCCAGCAGCCGCCGAAGGGAACAGCCCCAGCATTTT
>-|-|TRBJ1-1|TRBV4-1
CASSQDGGRGWDTEAFF
TGCGCCAGCAGCCAAGATGGGGGGCGGGGTTGGGACACTGAAGCTTTCTTT
>once|-|TRBJ2-7|TRBV28
CASSLAGRYEQYF
TGTGCCAGCAGTCTCGCAGGCCGCTACGAGCAGTACTTC
>once|TRBD1|TRBJ2-1|TRBV19
CASRDRTEQFF
TGTGCCAGTAGGGACAGGACTGAGCAGTTCTTC
>few|-|TRBJ1-3|TRBV5-1
CASSLAAAFSSGNTIYF
TGCGCCAGCAGCTTGGCCGCAGCCTTTTCGTCTGGAAACACCATATATTTT
>-|-|TRBJ2-1|TRBV2
CAGTPTIYNEQFF
TGTGCCGGAACTCCGACGATATACAATGAGCAGTTCTTC
>-|TRBD1|TRBJ1-5|TRBV6-5
CASSLTGGNQPQHF
TGTGCCAGCAGCTTGACAGGGGGCAATCAGCCCCAGCATTTT
>-|-|TRBJ1-4|TRBV4-3
CASSQGLRESNEKLFF
TGCGCCAGCAGCCAAGGGCTAAGGGAATCTAATGAAAAACTGTTTTTT
>-|-|TRBJ2-7|TRBV6-5
CASSYGGAAYYEQYF
TGTGCCAGCAGTTACGGAGGGGCCGCCTACTACGAGCAGTACTTC
>once|-|TRBJ1-2|TRBV25-1
CASSAQDGGYTF
TGTGCCAGCAGTGCACAAGATGGTGGCTACACCTTC
>-|-|TRBJ2-5|TRBV12-5
CASGWALGPGLGTQYF
TGTGCTAGTGGTTGGGCCCTCGGGCCGGGACTGGGGACCCAGTACTTC
>-|TRBD1|TRBJ1-2|TRBV30
CAWIRDRGSGYTF
TGTGCCTGGATCCGGGACAGGGGTTCTGGCTACACCTTC
>-|-|TRBJ1-4|TRBV5-1
CASSLGSVNEKLFF
TGCGCCAGCAGCTTGGGCTCAGTCAATGAAAAACTGTTTTTT
>-|-|TRBJ2-1|TRBV6-1
CASSEVRRAARNEQFF
TGTGCCAGCAGTGAAGTTCGCAGGGCAGCTAGGAATGAGCAGTTCTTC
>-|-|TRBJ2-7|TRBV12-2
CASRLVAAGQYEQYF
TGTGCAAGTCGCTTAGTGGCAGCGGGACAGTACGAGCAGTACTTC
>-|-|TRBJ1-4|TRBV6-5
CASSYSWQLTNEKLFF
TGTGCCAGCAGTTACTCGTGGCAGTTGACTAATGAAAAACTGTTTTTT
>-|-|TRBJ2-5|TRBV30
CAWSYQVGLETQYF
TGTGCCTGGAGTTATCAGGTGGGCCTGGAGACCCAGTACTTC
>many|-|TRBJ1-2|TRBV2
CASRVANYGYTF
TGTGCCAGCAGGGTAGCTAACTATGGCTACACCTTC
>-|-|TRBJ1-2|TRBV19
CASSILFGYGYTF
TGTGCCAGTAGTATACTCTTCGGCTATGGCTACACCTTC
>-|-|TRBJ2-1|TRBV7-2
CASSFNAGGTYNEQFF
TGTGCCAGCAGCTTTAATGCCGGAGGAACCTACAATGAGCAGTTCTTC